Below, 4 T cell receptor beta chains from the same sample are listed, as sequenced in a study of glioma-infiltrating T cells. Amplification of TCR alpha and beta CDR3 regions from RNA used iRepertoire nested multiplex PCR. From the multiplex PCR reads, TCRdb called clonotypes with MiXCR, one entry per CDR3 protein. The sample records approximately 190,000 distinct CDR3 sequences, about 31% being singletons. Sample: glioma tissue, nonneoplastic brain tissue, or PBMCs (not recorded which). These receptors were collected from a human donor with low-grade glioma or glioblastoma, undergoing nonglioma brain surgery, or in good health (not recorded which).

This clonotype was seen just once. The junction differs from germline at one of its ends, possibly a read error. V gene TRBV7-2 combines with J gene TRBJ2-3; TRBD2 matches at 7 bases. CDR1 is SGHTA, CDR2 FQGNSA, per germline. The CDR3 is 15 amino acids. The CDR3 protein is CDSSLAGSSTDTQYF. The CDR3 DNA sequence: TGTGACAGCAGCTTAGCGGGTTCTAGCACAGATACGCAGTATTTT.

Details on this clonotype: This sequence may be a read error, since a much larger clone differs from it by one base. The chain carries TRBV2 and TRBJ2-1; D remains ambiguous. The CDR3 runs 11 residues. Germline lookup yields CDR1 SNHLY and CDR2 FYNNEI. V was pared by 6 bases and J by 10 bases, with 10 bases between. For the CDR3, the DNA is TGTGCCAGCAGAGGGTACCACGAGCAGTTCTTC. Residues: CASRGYHEQFF.

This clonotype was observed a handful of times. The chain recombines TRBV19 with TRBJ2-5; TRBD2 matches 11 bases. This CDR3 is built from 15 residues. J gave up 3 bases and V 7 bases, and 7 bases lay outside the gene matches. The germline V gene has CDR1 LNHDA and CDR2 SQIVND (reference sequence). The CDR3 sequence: CASTPAGLAEETQYF. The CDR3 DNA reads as TGTGCCAGTACCCCGGCGGGACTAGCGGAAGAGACCCAGTACTTC.

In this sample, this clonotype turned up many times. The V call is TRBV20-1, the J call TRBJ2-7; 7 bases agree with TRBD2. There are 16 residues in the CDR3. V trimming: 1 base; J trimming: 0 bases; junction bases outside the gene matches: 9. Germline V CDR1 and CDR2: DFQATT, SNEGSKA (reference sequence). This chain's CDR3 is CSARALSGLLSYEQYF. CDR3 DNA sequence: TGCAGTGCTAGAGCCCTTAGCGGGCTGCTCTCCTACGAGCAGTACTTC.